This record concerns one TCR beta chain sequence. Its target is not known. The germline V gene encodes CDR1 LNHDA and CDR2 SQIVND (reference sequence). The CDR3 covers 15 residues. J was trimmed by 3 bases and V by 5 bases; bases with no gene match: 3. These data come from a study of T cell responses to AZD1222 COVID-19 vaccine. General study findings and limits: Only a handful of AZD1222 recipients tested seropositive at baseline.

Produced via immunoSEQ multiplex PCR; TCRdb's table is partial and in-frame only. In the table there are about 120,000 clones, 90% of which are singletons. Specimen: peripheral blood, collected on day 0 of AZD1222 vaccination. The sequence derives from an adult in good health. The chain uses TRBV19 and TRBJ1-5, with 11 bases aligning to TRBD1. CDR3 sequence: CASSLDRGHNQPQHF. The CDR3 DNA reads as TGTGCCAGTAGTTTGGACAGGGGGCACAATCAGCCCCAGCATTTT. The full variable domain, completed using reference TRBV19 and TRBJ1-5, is DGGITQSPKYLFRKEGQNVTLSCEQNLNHDAMYWYRQDPGQGLRLIYYSQIVNDFQKGDIAEGYSVSREKKESFPLTVTSAQKNPTAFYLCASSLDRGHNQPQHFGDGTRLSIL.